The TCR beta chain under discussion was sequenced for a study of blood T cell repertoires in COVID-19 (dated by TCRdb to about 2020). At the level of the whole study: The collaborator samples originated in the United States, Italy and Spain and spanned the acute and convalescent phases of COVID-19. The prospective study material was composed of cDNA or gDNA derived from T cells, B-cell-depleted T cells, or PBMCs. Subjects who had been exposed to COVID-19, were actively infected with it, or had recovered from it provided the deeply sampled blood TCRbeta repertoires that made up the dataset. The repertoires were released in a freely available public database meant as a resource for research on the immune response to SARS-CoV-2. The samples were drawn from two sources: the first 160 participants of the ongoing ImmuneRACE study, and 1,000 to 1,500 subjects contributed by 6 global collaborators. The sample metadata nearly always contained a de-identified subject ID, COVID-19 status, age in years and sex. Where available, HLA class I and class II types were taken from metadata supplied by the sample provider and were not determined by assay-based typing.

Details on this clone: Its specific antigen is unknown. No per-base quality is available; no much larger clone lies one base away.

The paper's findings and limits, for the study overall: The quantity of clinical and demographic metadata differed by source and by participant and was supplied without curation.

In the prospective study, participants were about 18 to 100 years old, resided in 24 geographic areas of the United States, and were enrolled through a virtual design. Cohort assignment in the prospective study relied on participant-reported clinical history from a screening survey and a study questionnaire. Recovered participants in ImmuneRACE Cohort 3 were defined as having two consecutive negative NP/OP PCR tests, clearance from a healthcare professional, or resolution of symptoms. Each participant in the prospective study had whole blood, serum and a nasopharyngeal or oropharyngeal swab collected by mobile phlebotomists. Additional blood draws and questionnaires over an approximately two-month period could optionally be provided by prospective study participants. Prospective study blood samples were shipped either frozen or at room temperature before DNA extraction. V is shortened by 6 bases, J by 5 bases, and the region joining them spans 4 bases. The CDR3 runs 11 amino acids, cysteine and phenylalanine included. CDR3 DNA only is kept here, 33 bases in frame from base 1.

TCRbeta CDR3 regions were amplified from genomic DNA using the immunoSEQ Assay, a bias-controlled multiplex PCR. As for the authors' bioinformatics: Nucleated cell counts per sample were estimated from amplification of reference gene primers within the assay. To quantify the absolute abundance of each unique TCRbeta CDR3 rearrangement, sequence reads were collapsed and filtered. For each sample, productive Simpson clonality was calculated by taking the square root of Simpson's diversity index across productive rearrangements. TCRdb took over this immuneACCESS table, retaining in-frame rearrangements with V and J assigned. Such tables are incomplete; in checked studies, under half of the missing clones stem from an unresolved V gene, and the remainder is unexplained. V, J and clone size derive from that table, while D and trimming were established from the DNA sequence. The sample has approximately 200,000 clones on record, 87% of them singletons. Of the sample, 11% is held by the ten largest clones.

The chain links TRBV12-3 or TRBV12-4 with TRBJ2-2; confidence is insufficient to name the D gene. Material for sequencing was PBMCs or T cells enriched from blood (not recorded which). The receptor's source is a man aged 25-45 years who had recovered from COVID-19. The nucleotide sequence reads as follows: TGTGCCAGCAGGAGAACCGGGGAGCTGTTTTTT. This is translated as CASRRTGELFF.